The 13 T cell receptor beta chains given below trace back to one sample, sequenced in a study of tumor-infiltrating lymphocytes in localized non-small cell lung cancer. The method was immunoSEQ multiplex PCR; TCRdb's version includes in-frame clones alone and lacks a portion of them. The table records some 17,000 clones, 65% to 85% of them present only once. The material sequenced was uninvolved lung tissue not adjacent to the tumor. Receptor source: a human donor with non-small cell lung cancer.

The chain employs TRBV5-1 and TRBJ1-2; D is uncertain. Germline CDR1 SGHRS, CDR2 YFSETQ. The germline V and J ends were trimmed by 0 bases and 6 bases, with 9 bases remaining between them. The length of the CDR3 is 13 residues. CDR3 nucleotide sequence: TGCGCCAGCAGCTTGGGCCAGACGGATGGCTACACCTTC. It translates to CASSLGQTDGYTF.

Note on this clone: The junction does not match germline at one end; this may be a read error. This sequence joins TRBV2 and TRBJ2-7; 11 positions match TRBD2. CDR3 length: 11 amino acids. Germline V gene sequence: CDR1 SNHLY, CDR2 FYNNEI. This CDR3 reads CASILAGALFF. The CDR3 DNA reads as TGTGCCAGCATACTAGCGGGAGCCCTATTCTTC. Full variable domain (remainder filled in from reference TRBV2 and TRBJ2-7): EPEVTQTPSHQVTQMGQEVILRCVPISNHLYFYWYRQILGQKVEFLVSFYNNEISEKSEIFDDQFSVERPDGSNFTLKIRSTKLEDSAMYFCASILAGALFFGPGTRLTVT.

The chain combines TRBV14 with TRBJ2-1; 8 bases fit TRBD2. The CDR3 totals 17 residues. Germline V gene lookup returns CDR1 SGHDN and CDR2 FVKESK. Losses at the gene ends were 5 bases for V and 7 bases for J; bases not matched to a gene: 16. CDR3 residues: CASSSREGSGRTNEQFF. CDR3 in DNA: TGTGCCAGCAGCTCCAGGGAGGGCAGCGGGAGAACGAATGAGCAGTTCTTC.

In this sample, this clone turned up a few times. The J gene is TRBJ2-7, the V gene TRBV2; D perhaps matches TRBD2 (7 bases). With 8 bases removed from V and 6 bases from J, the gap between germline ends came to 32 bases. The CDR3 is 18 amino acids. The V gene's germline CDR1 is SNHLY and CDR2 FYNNEI. CDR3: CASGVSSGEERLQGEQYF. CDR3 DNA sequence: TGTGCCAGCGGTGTGTCTAGCGGAGAGGAAAGGTTACAGGGCGAGCAGTACTTC.

The J gene is TRBJ1-1, the V gene TRBV19, with D unresolved. Trimming took 3 bases from V and 1 from J, leaving 12 bases between them. Germline V gene sequence: CDR1 LNHDA, CDR2 SQIVND (reference sequence). The CDR3 spans 15 residues. The CDR3 DNA follows: TGTGCCAGTAGTATCTCTTTACAGAGGAACACTGAAGCTTTCTTT. It translates to CASSISLQRNTEAFF.

This sequence joins TRBV9 and TRBJ2-3, with D possibly being TRBD2 (6 bases). The germline V gene has CDR1 SGDLS and CDR2 YYNGEE. The V and J ends lost 4 bases and 3 bases respectively, with 15 bases between them. The CDR3 is 15 residues long. The CDR3 protein is CASSSGLGGTDTQYF. CDR3 nucleotides: TGTGCCAGCAGCTCGGGACTTGGAGGGACAGATACGCAGTATTTT.

V and J are TRBV10-3 and TRBJ2-7, with D possibly TRBD2 on 7 matching bases. The CDR3 loop spans 16 amino acids. The germline CDR1 and CDR2 sequences are ENHRY and SYGVKD. Trimming left V 0 bases short and J 2 bases short, with 14 bases between. CDR3 protein: CAISESGGGGPYEQYF. CDR3 DNA sequence: TGTGCCATCAGTGAGTCGGGAGGGGGAGGCCCCTACGAGCAGTACTTC.

The gene calls are TRBV19 and TRBJ1-4; tentative D call: TRBD1 (5 bases). CDR1 and CDR2 (germline): LNHDA, SQIVND (reference sequence). V was shortened by 3 bases and J by 4 bases, with 21 bases between the two germline ends. This CDR3 has 18 residues. The DNA for the CDR3 is TGTGCCAGTAGTATTAGGATCTATGGGGCGGATGTTAATGAAAAACTGTTTTTT. Residues: CASSIRIYGADVNEKLFF.

The rearrangement joins TRBV28 to TRBJ2-7; D unresolved. CDR3 length equals 16 residues. V was pared by 5 bases and J by 2 bases, with 19 bases between. CDR1 is MDHEN and CDR2 is SYDVKM in the germline V gene. The CDR3 DNA is TGTGCCAGCAGTCTATCCGACGGTACTCCTGCCTACGAGCAGTACTTC. Residues: CASSLSDGTPAYEQYF. Variable domain in full (rest from reference TRBV28 and TRBJ2-7): DVKVTQSSRYLVKRTGEKVFLECVQDMDHENMFWYRQDPGLGLRLIYFSYDVKMKEKGDIPEGYSVSREKKERFSLILESASTNQTSMYLCASSLSDGTPAYEQYFGPGTRLTVT.

This clone was seen once. V and J are TRBV5-1 and TRBJ2-3; D is possibly TRBD1 or TRBD2 (5 bases each). This CDR3 has 16 amino acids. The ends were cut back, 0 bases at V and 4 bases at J, with 15 bases in the middle. Germline V gene lookup returns CDR1 SGHRS and CDR2 YFSETQ. As DNA, the CDR3 is TGCGCCAGCAGCTTGGTGGGGGTCGGCGAGGCAGATACGCAGTATTTT. It codes for CASSLVGVGEADTQYF.

The rearrangement uses TRBV9 and TRBJ1-3, with TRBD1 identical over 9 bases. The junction had 10 bases not matched to a gene; V was cut back by 3 bases and J by 0 bases. The CDR3 has 18 amino acids. Germline CDR1 is SGDLS and CDR2 is YYNGEE. In nucleotides, the CDR3 is TGTGCCAGCAGCGCTACCGGGACAGGGACTCTCTCTGGAAACACCATATATTTT. It is translated as CASSATGTGTLSGNTIYF.

This clone has just one count. The chain uses TRBV12-1 and TRBJ2-1; the table's D call TRBD2 went unverified against the DNA. TRBV12-1 is assigned pseudogene status. The CDR3 has 18 residues. In DNA, the CDR3 is TGTGCCAGCAGCTCCGGGACTAGCATCAGAAGCTCCTACAATGAGCAGTTCTTC. Its translation: CASSSGTSIRSSYNEQFF.

There are a few counts of this clone. The chain is built from TRBV9 and TRBJ2-6; possible D gene TRBD1, 6 bases. V lost 4 bases, J lost 1 base, and 12 bases lay in between. The CDR3 sequence is 16 residues long. Germline V CDR1 and CDR2: SGDLS, YYNGEE. The CDR3 DNA sequence: TGTGCCAGCAGCTTAAGACAGGCGTCTGGGGCCAACGTCCTGACTTTC. This gives the protein CASSLRQASGANVLTF.